The entry below describes one T cell receptor beta chain. This clone has only one observation. It has no known antigen specificity. Base qualities are not recorded, but no much larger clone differs from it by a single base. Whole blood was collected in K2EDTA tubes by collaborating institutions according to the institutions' own protocols. For TCRbeta analysis, collaborators shipped samples in one of three forms: frozen whole blood, isolated PBMCs, or DNA extracted from either of those sample types. TCRbeta CDR3 regions were amplified from genomic DNA using the immunoSEQ Assay, a bias-controlled multiplex PCR. The paper's data handling went like this. Nucleated cell counts per sample were estimated from amplification of reference gene primers within the assay. Sequence reads were collapsed and filtered to measure the absolute abundance of every unique TCRbeta CDR3 rearrangement. Productive Simpson clonality was computed per sample as the square root of Simpson's diversity index over productive rearrangements. The clones in this table, taken by TCRdb from immuneACCESS, are in-frame only. Not every clone is retained; where verified, under half of the shortfall comes from an unresolved V gene, and the cause of the rest is unknown. V and J calls and clone size are copied from that table; D and trimming were computed from the DNA. The sample table contains 16,000 or so clones; only one count was recorded for roughly nine tenths of them. Jointly, the top ten make up 10% of the sample.

The sample comes from a study of blood T cell repertoires in COVID-19 (dated by TCRdb to the early 2020s). As for the study more broadly: Samples covering the acute and convalescent phases of COVID-19 were provided by collaborators in the United States, Italy and Spain. The prospective study material was composed of cDNA or gDNA derived from T cells, B-cell-depleted T cells, or PBMCs. Deeply sampled blood TCRbeta repertoires from subjects exposed to, actively infected with, or recovered from COVID-19 were included in the dataset. A freely available public database, intended as a resource for researchers studying the immune response to SARS-CoV-2, is where the repertoires were released. The samples were drawn from the first 160 participants of the ongoing ImmuneRACE study and from 1,254 subjects provided by 6 global collaborators. The sample metadata nearly always contained a de-identified subject ID, COVID-19 status, age in years and sex. Where HLA class I and class II types were available, the types were taken from metadata supplied by the sample provider, not from assay-based typing. Study-wide conclusions, independent of this receptor: The quantity of clinical and demographic metadata differed by source and by participant and was supplied without curation.

Taken from cysteine to phenylalanine, the CDR3 has 13 residues. Only the CDR3 DNA stays, 39 bases, in frame from base 1. The trim is 5 bases for V and 0 bases for J, with a gap of 8 bases between the germline ends. The germline V gene encodes CDR1 SGHNT and CDR2 YYREEE (reference sequence). The chain was built from TRBV5-4 and TRBJ1-1, with the D gene call left open. The specimen sequenced was peripheral blood. This TCR came from a man older than 75 with acute or convalescent COVID-19. The DNA reads as follows: TGTGCCAGCAGTCGACAATTGAACACTGAAGCTTTCTTT. This encodes CASSRQLNTEAFF.